This T cell receptor beta chain was recorded in a study of patients and donors after allogeneic stem cell transplantation (TCRdb year 2020). Library preparation employed RT-PCR. TCRdb lists the instrument as NextSeq 550. TCRdb reprocessing: public reads trimmed at Q25 with fastp, clones called with MiXCR, in-frame beta chains kept. Each CDR3 protein gets just one entry, which takes the most common genes and DNA from the rows behind it. This sample has about a million distinct CDR3 sequences in its table, and approximately 18% of those were observed once. 6% of the sample lies in the top ten. A word on this clonotype: No cognate antigen has been identified for it. No much larger clone is present one base from it, and per-base qualities are unavailable.

The trim is 3 bases for V and 1 base for J, with a gap of 12 bases between the germline ends. The CDR3, cysteine through phenylalanine, is 15 amino acids long. The kept DNA is CDR3 alone, 45 bases in frame from the first base. The germline V gene gives CDR1 as SNHLY and CDR2 as FYNNEI. The TCR comes from a human donor who was either an allogeneic HSCT recipient or a stem cell or donor lymphocyte infusion donor (not recorded which). It is not recorded whose cells these are; they may come from a transplant donor. The sequenced sample was blood, either unsorted or a sorted T cell fraction (not recorded which). The sequence is built from TRBV2 and TRBJ1-1, with the D gene not clear enough to name. The CDR3: CASSESPSRNTEAFF. The DNA sequence follows: TGTGCCAGCAGTGAGTCCCCGAGCAGGAACACTGAAGCTTTCTTT.